The next 8 T cell receptor beta chains were all read from a single sample in a study of blood T cell repertoires in COVID-19. Only in-frame clones appear in the TCRdb table, and some are missing; sequencing was by immunoSEQ multiplex PCR. The sample yields approximately 300,000 clones, approximately 82% seen once. Sequencing was done on a sample of peripheral blood. The receptors shown here come from a woman aged 45-65 years with acute or convalescent COVID-19.

The CDR3 loop is CASSRAGGYDNEQFF. The CDR3, as DNA: TGTGCCAGCAGCCGAGCGGGGGGCTACGACAATGAGCAGTTCTTC. The chain has TRBV3-1 (or the pseudogene TRBV3-2) and TRBJ2-1; TRBD2 agrees at 9 bases. V shed 4 bases, J shed 5 bases, and the junction held 6 bases outside the gene matches. The CDR3 extends over 15 amino acids. The V gene's germline CDR1 is LGHDT and CDR2 YNNKEL (reference sequence).

The chain recombines TRBV5-1 with TRBJ1-6, with 7 bases fitting TRBD1. V lost 1 base to trimming and J lost 10 bases; unmatched junction nucleotides: 8. Germline-derived CDR1 and CDR2 are SGHRS and YFSETQ. This CDR3 has 15 amino acids. The CDR3 DNA follows: TGCGCCAGCAGCTTGCAAACAGGGGTTGGGTCACCCCTCCACTTT. It codes for CASSLQTGVGSPLHF.

This chain links TRBV6-4 with TRBJ2-6; 7 positions match TRBD1. This CDR3 is 16 amino acids long. With 7 bases clipped from V and 0 bases from J, the junction kept 6 bases outside the gene matches. CDR1 is MRHNA and CDR2 is SNTAGT in the germline V gene. CDR3 amino acids: CASIRTGPSGANVLTF. The CDR3 DNA follows: TGTGCCAGCATTCGGACAGGACCCTCTGGGGCCAACGTCCTGACTTTC.

This chain links TRBV30 with TRBJ1-2; the D gene is possibly TRBD1 (6 bases). CDR1 GTSNPN and CDR2 SVGIG come from the germline V gene (reference sequence). The V end was cut by 1 base, the J end by 4 bases, with 16 bases between. This CDR3 has 15 amino acids. The DNA for the CDR3 is TGTGCCTGGAGTGGGACCGACAGGCGCTCCTATGGCTACACCTTC. Its protein product is CAWSGTDRRSYGYTF. The full variable domain, completed using reference TRBV30 and TRBJ1-2, is SQTIHQWPATLVQPVGSPLSLECTVEGTSNPNLYWYRQAAGRGLQLLFYSVGIGQISSEVPQNLSASRPQDRQFILSSKKLLLSDSGFYLCAWSGTDRRSYGYTFGSGTRLTVV.

V and J are TRBV5-4 and TRBJ1-2; 8 positions match TRBD1. The V and J ends lost 4 bases and 6 bases, in that order; junction bases with no gene match: 8. Looked up from germline, CDR1 is SGHNT and CDR2 is YYREEE (reference sequence). CDR3 size: 14 residues. The CDR3 DNA follows: TGTGCCAGCAGCCCGACGGACAGGGCCCATGGCTACACCTTC. Encoded protein: CASSPTDRAHGYTF.

The rearrangement joins TRBV6-2 or TRBV6-3 to TRBJ1-5; the D gene is possibly TRBD1 (5 bases). The CDR3 runs 13 residues. Germline assignment: CDR1 MNHEY and CDR2 SVGEGT. V dropped 4 bases and J dropped 5 bases, with 9 bases sitting between them. Written as DNA, the CDR3 is TGTGCCAGCAGTTGGGGAGGGGATCAGCCCCAGCATTTT. The encoded protein is CASSWGGDQPQHF.

The chain recombines TRBV2 with TRBJ2-1, with D tentatively TRBD1 (6 bases). Germline-derived CDR1 and CDR2 are SNHLY and FYNNEI. The CDR3 spans 15 residues. Trimming pared 1 base from V and 9 bases from J, leaving 16 bases between. In DNA, the CDR3 is TGTGCCAGCAGTGAAGACAGGGTGGGGAATAGTGAGCAGTTCTTC. Protein product: CASSEDRVGNSEQFF.

V gene TRBV5-1 combines with J gene TRBJ2-2; 8 nucleotides agree with TRBD1. Looked up from germline, CDR1 is SGHRS and CDR2 is YFSETQ. The CDR3 sequence is 16 residues long. V shed 2 bases and J 4 bases; nucleotides not matched to a gene: 7. The CDR3 DNA reads as TGCGCCAGCAGCTTTACAGGGGGGAGCCGCACCGGGGAGCTGTTTTTT. It encodes CASSFTGGSRTGELFF. The whole variable domain, filled in from reference TRBV5-1 and TRBJ2-2, reads KAGVTQTPRYLIKTRGQQVTLSCSPISGHRSVSWYQQTPGQGLQFLFEYFSETQRNKGNFPGRFSGRQFSNSRSEMNVSTLELGDSALYLCASSFTGGSRTGELFFGEGSRLTVL.